Detailed here is one T cell receptor beta chain. The sample is drawn from a study of blood T cell repertoires in COVID-19. Study overall: Sample material is recorded as cDNA or gDNA derived from T cells, B-cell-depleted T cells, or PBMCs.

CDR1 and CDR2 (germline): MNHEY, SVGAGI. V trimming: 6 bases; J trimming: 6 bases; junction bases outside the gene matches: 7. The CDR3 spans 14 residues. Authors' processing steps: Scientists estimated how many nucleated cells there were by amplifying reference gene primers. TCRdb keeps only in-frame clones here, not all; method: immunoSEQ multiplex PCR. The V and J calls and clone size come from that table; D and trimming were worked out from the DNA. The sample records 100,000 to 120,000 clones, around 90% being singletons. The source of this sequence is a human donor in a cohort sampled during active COVID-19. Sequenced: peripheral blood. V and J are TRBV6-5 and TRBJ1-5, with 8 positions matching TRBD1. CDR3 region: CASSPTGEVQPQHF. The DNA for the CDR3 is TGTGCCAGCAGCCCGACAGGGGAGGTTCAGCCCCAGCATTTT.